This TCR beta chain derives from a study of blood T cells in healthy people across ages. General study findings and limits: Diversity estimates drawn from one million T cells were deemed underestimates. Using unsorted PBMCs precluded a conclusive naive versus antigen-experienced comparison. The recorded TCR beta diversity per million T cells decreased in a roughly linear manner with age.

CDR1 is DFQATT and CDR2 is SNEGSKA in the germline V gene (reference sequence). This CDR3 comprises 10 residues. V was clipped by 0 bases and J by 6 bases, with 2 bases between them. The use of a sample-barcoded 5' primer and a J-beta primer mix characterized a second PCR of roughly 7 to 11 cycles. TCRdb used MiXCR to reprocess the 5' RACE reads, holding one entry per CDR3 protein. Of nearly 800,000 distinct CDR3 sequences in the sample, roughly 25% were seen once. There are a few counts of this clonotype. No antigen is known for it. This sample was shared with a second study, whose subject was T cells of mothers and their children. In that study: No persistent microchimeric T cell clones were detected at 90 to 100 clones per million clonotypes sensitivity.

The sequenced material came from blood. V usage is TRBV20-1 and J usage is TRBJ1-1, with D unresolved. The origin of this receptor is a boy between 10 and 17 years old in good health. CDR3 DNA: TGCAGTGCTAGAGAGCCTGAAGCTTTCTTT. It is translated as CSAREPEAFF.